These T cell receptor beta chains were read from a single sample in a study of chemoradiotherapy in HPV16-positive cancers. Generated by immunoSEQ multiplex PCR, the TCRdb table keeps only in-frame clones and is missing some. The sample records just over 7,500 clones, roughly four fifths being singletons. The sample was blood, taken from a patient who underwent chemoradiotherapy. The receptor source for this set is a human donor with HPV-associated anogenital cancer. Each CDR3 is given with its conserved first and last residue. D genes are given only for firm matches. The size field is filled for only some rows; it gives once, few, many or a size class.

j_call: TRBJ2-3
d_call: -
v_call: TRBV9
clone_size: -
cdr3_nt: TGTGCCAGCAGCGTAGGGTCGGATACGCAGTATTTT
cdr3_aa: CASSVGSDTQYF

j_call: TRBJ1-1
d_call: -
v_call: TRBV7-3
clone_size: -
cdr3_nt: TGTGCCAGCAGCTCCCCGGCAAAGTGGGGTTATCGTTATAAGAACACTGAAGCTTTCTTT
cdr3_aa: CASSSPAKWGYRYKNTEAFF

j_call: TRBJ2-7
d_call: TRBD1
v_call: TRBV6-5
clone_size: -
cdr3_nt: TGTGCCAGCAGTTCAGGGACAGCAGTCTACGAGCAGTACTTC
cdr3_aa: CASSSGTAVYEQYF

j_call: TRBJ1-5
d_call: TRBD1
v_call: TRBV19
clone_size: -
cdr3_nt: TGTGCCAGTAGTCCCCGGGACAGGGCCAATCAGCCCCAGCATTTT
cdr3_aa: CASSPRDRANQPQHF

j_call: TRBJ1-1
d_call: -
v_call: TRBV27
clone_size: -
cdr3_nt: TGTGCCAGCAGCTCCGACAGACTAGTCAGAGCTTTCTTT
cdr3_aa: CASSSDRLVRAFF

j_call: TRBJ2-6
d_call: -
v_call: TRBV19
clone_size: -
cdr3_nt: TGTGCCAGTAACCCATTAACCGGGACAACAAGCTCTGGGGCCAACGTCCTGACTTTC
cdr3_aa: CASNPLTGTTSSGANVLTF

j_call: TRBJ2-3
d_call: -
v_call: TRBV5-6
clone_size: -
cdr3_nt: TGTGCCAGCAGCCCCTATAAACTAGGACGTGGCACAGATACGCAGTATTTT
cdr3_aa: CASSPYKLGRGTDTQYF

j_call: TRBJ2-3
d_call: -
v_call: TRBV11-2
clone_size: -
cdr3_nt: TGTGCCAGCAGCCCACGGGGGACTACAGATACGCAGTATTTT
cdr3_aa: CASSPRGTTDTQYF

j_call: TRBJ1-6
d_call: -
v_call: TRBV11-2
clone_size: once
cdr3_nt: TGTGCCAGCAGCTTACGAAATTCACCCCTCCACTTT
cdr3_aa: CASSLRNSPLHF

j_call: TRBJ2-7
d_call: -
v_call: TRBV10-3
clone_size: -
cdr3_nt: TGTGCCATCAGTGAGCGGTCGGGGGACCTCTCACGGCACGAGCAGTACTTC
cdr3_aa: CAISERSGDLSRHEQYF

j_call: TRBJ1-1
d_call: -
v_call: TRBV7-9
clone_size: -
cdr3_nt: TGTGCCAGCAATCTGGAGGACAGTGAAGCTTTCTTT
cdr3_aa: CASNLEDSEAFF

j_call: TRBJ2-2
d_call: TRBD2
v_call: TRBV18
clone_size: -
cdr3_nt: TGTGCCAGCTCACCATCGACTAGCGGGGGGACGAACACCGGGGAGCTGTTTTTT
cdr3_aa: CASSPSTSGGTNTGELFF

j_call: TRBJ1-6
d_call: TRBD1
v_call: TRBV2
clone_size: once
cdr3_nt: TGTGCCAGCAGCCCGACAGGGTCTAATTCACCCCTCCACTTT
cdr3_aa: CASSPTGSNSPLHF

j_call: TRBJ1-5
d_call: -
v_call: TRBV19
clone_size: -
cdr3_nt: TGTGCCAGTAGTATAGGGGGTCAGCCCCAGCATTTT
cdr3_aa: CASSIGGQPQHF

j_call: TRBJ2-3
d_call: TRBD2
v_call: TRBV19
clone_size: -
cdr3_nt: TGTGCCAGTAGCGGGCCGTCGGGGGGGCCGACAGATACGCAGTATTTT
cdr3_aa: CASSGPSGGPTDTQYF

j_call: TRBJ1-5
d_call: -
v_call: TRBV27
clone_size: -
cdr3_nt: TGTGCCAGCAATCCGACCGGGGGGGCGCTTAGCAATCAGCCCCAGCATTTT
cdr3_aa: CASNPTGGALSNQPQHF

j_call: TRBJ1-1
d_call: -
v_call: TRBV27
clone_size: -
cdr3_nt: TGTGCCAGCAAGGTCGGGGGAGGGAACACTGAAGCTTTCTTT
cdr3_aa: CASKVGGGNTEAFF

j_call: TRBJ1-4
d_call: -
v_call: TRBV9
clone_size: -
cdr3_nt: TGTGCCAGCAGCCCCCGGACGGCAACTAATGAAAAACTGTTTTTT
cdr3_aa: CASSPRTATNEKLFF